This T cell receptor beta chain is from a study of human T cells and chemical hapten exposure. Trimming removed 4 bases from V and 5 bases from J; junction bases left unmatched: 0. CDR3 length equals 13 residues. CDR1 and CDR2 from the germline V gene are SQVTM and ANQGSEA. Time point noted: patch test 1, 2 weeks after DPC sensitization. Treatment: therapeutic diphenylcyclopropenone sensitization with weekly scalp DPC. This clonotype was found many times. TCRdb reanalysed the RACE reads using MiXCR and keeps one entry per CDR3 protein. The sample shows more than 55,000 distinct CDR3 sequences, about 9.1% of them seen only once.

The sample consisted of whole blood, taken in connection with sensitization to the hapten diphenylcyclopropenone (DPC). This TCR came from a woman aged 35 to 49 with alopecia areata. Some clones in this sample may be carry-over from other donors' samples. This rearrangement joins TRBV29-1 to TRBJ2-3; TRBD2 matches 13 bases. The CDR3 sequence: CSVGLAGGDTQYF. CDR3 coding DNA: TGCAGCGTTGGACTAGCGGGGGGAGATACGCAGTATTTT.